Only one count was recorded for the clone carrying this T cell receptor beta chain. This sample is drawn from a study of blood T cell repertoires in COVID-19. Original processing methods: It was from reference gene primer amplification that nucleated cell counts were estimated. TCRdb's table, derived via immunoSEQ multiplex PCR, lists solely in-frame clones and lacks some. V, J and clone size derive from that table, while D and trimming were established from the DNA sequence. The table shows hundreds of thousands of clones, with under 90% occurring only once. This CDR3 has 15 residues. Germline CDR1 MGHDK, CDR2 SYGVNS. J gave up 5 bases and V 7 bases, and 13 bases lay outside the gene matches.

The TCR was taken from a woman over 75 with active or convalescent COVID-19. The rearrangement joins TRBV25-1 to TRBJ1-1; 7 bases fit TRBD1. Sequencing was done on a sample of peripheral blood. The CDR3 here is CASTKTGETHTEAFF. The CDR3 bases are TGTGCCAGCACCAAAACAGGGGAAACGCATACTGAAGCTTTCTTT.